This TCR beta chain was captured by sequencing in a study of cytomegalovirus exposure and HLA in healthy donors (dated 2017 in TCRdb). About the investigation overall: In an earlier analysis of roughly 590 of the donors, less than 350 Gb of sequence data and some 120 million unique TCR beta sequences from 180 million or so T cells were reported. All discovery cohort repertoires had been generated using a single sequencing platform. The study aimed to test whether signatures of past pathogen exposure could be identified by cataloging public T cell receptors. Rather than drawing on any new phenotypic data, the later analysis identified candidate immune exposures from TCR beta sequences and the way those sequences occurred across donors. An early release that covered about 600 HLA-typed donors contained around 330 gigabases of sequencing data and around 85 million unique TCR sequences. The study used immunosequencing to profile the T cell repertoires of 670 or so subjects and linked those repertoires to cytomegalovirus serostatus. On average, approximately 250,000 unique TCR beta nucleotide sequences were sequenced per donor among 300 to 500 genotyped donors of the cohort, with around 19% of those sequences being non-productive. About five DR-DQ haplotypes were treated as single units for association and clustering because of strong linkage in the cohort. A later analysis re-analyzed previously published TCR beta repertoires from about 600 donors and added high-resolution HLA genotyping to study TCR occurrence patterns. A later genetic analysis used genome-wide SNP genotypes for about 60% of the roughly 700 donors, treating that subset as a discovery cohort. Both class I and class II loci were covered by HLA typing, at four-digit resolution. The study combined high-throughput TCR immunosequencing, statistical association of individual TCRs with disease status, and machine learning to predict cytomegalovirus infection status. Typing coverage varied by locus: roughly 629-640 donors for A, B, C, DRB1 and DQB1; 522 for DQA1; approximately 610 for DPA1; fewer than 480 for DPB1. In an earlier analysis of 550 to 700 of the donors, high-throughput TCR beta sequencing was used to judge whether each TCR beta V gene segment behaved as functional or pseudogenic. Of the roughly 400 genotyped donors, 65% to 90% fell in the genetic ancestry cluster associated with self-reported Caucasian donors. Alongside the repertoire data, information on donor age, sex, ethnicity and CMV serostatus was compiled. A separate validation cohort of over a hundred different subjects was used in addition to the 666-subject first cohort.

The CDR3 starts with the cysteine, ends with the phenylalanine, and has 17 residues. Solely the CDR3 DNA is kept, with 51 bases framed from the first base. The germline V gene specifies LGHNA as CDR1 and YNFKEQ as CDR2. V lost 0 bases and J lost 6 bases, and the count of bases not matched to a germline gene is 7. In total, approximately 690 healthy bone marrow donors made up the cohort. Cohort members were all nominally healthy when sampled, although unrecorded immune exposures were likely present. The donor tested CMV seronegative, placing the donor among the 350 to 400 seronegative members of the cohort. A peripheral blood sample was collected from each donor, and TCR beta sequencing was performed on peripheral blood mononuclear cells. The Qiagen DNeasy Blood Extraction Kit was used to extract genomic DNA from the blood cell samples. The library was produced with the immunoSEQ multiplex PCR assay. For the multiplex PCR, a mixture combining 60 forward primers for TCR Vbeta segments and 13 reverse primers for TCR Jbeta segments was used. The CDR3 region of rearranged TCR beta genes was amplified from genomic DNA with a multiplex PCR assay. The Illumina HiSeq System was used to sequence the amplified TCR beta libraries as 87-base-pair reads. Per the authors' processing: A later analysis counted some 80 million unique TCR beta chains across the approximately 700 repertoires, and around 9.9 million of these chains were shared by at least two donors. Raw reads were error-corrected and collapsed into unique sequences by a nearest-neighbor algorithm in which closely related sequences were merged to remove PCR and sequencing errors. CDR3 sequences were aligned to IMGT reference sequences to assign V, D and J gene segments. For a sequence to be retained, at least a six-nucleotide match to both a V gene segment and a J gene segment was required. Rearrangements were called productive when the CDR3 lacked stop codons and stayed in frame with V and J; all others were non-productive. Following IMGT convention, CDR3 was defined as the stretch from the second conserved V-encoded cysteine to the conserved J-encoded phenylalanine. The earlier analysis of roughly 590 of the donors excluded sequences that lacked an unambiguous match to a single V gene segment. In an earlier analysis of around 590 of the donors, a V segment was called functional when productive rearrangements were above 56.7%, and segregating when the standard deviation between donors exceeded 5%. A statistical classification framework was built for diagnosing cytomegalovirus status from the catalog of TCR beta chain sequences. In a later analysis, TCR nucleotide sequences were compared against IMGT/GENE-DB human TR gene sequences so that V and J genes could be assigned. In a later analysis, CDR3 sequences and most-parsimonious VDJ recombination scenarios were assigned using the TCRdist pipeline. In a later analysis, each TCR beta chain was defined by its CDR3 amino acid sequence together with its V-gene family, and reads lacking a unique V-gene family were excluded. To address suspected cross-contamination and a sequencing artifact, a later analysis removed roughly 580 highly shared, low-generation-probability nucleotide sequences. For each public chain, a later analysis derived a clonal expansion index from normalized ranks of inferred template counts within each repertoire. In a later analysis, generation probabilities were computed using a VDJ recombination model fitted to out-of-frame rearrangements, and the results were checked against IGoR. In a later analysis, TCR-TCR, TCR-HLA and TCR-CMV co-occurrence was scored with hypergeometric tests, and a repertoire-size bias correction was applied to TCR pairs. To estimate false discovery rates, a later analysis permuted the HLA or CMV assignments 20 times. A later analysis grouped co-occurring TCRs with DBSCAN, adding TCRdist sequence similarity when clustering within HLA-allele-positive subsets. For co-occurrence clustering, repertoires with fewer than 30,000 or more than 120,000 public chains were excluded, along with five repertoires with anomalous nucleotide sharing. TCRdb stores this immuneACCESS table with in-frame sequences only. Part of the clones is absent; in the studies checked, under half of the shortfall reflects unresolved V genes, and no reason is known for the rest. D and trimming were read from the DNA, whereas the V and J calls and clone size are those reported in that table. The sample contains around 180,000 clones, around 80% of them found a single time. Approximately 1.2% of the sample goes to the ten largest clones.

Study-level results and caveats: A later analysis associated 16,951 TCR beta sequences with specific HLA alleles at a false discovery rate of 0.05. In a later analysis, TCR association rates were found to vary across HLA loci, with the most associated TCRs seen for DRB1 alleles and the fewest for HLA-C alleles. A group of highly shared sequence variants was considered likely to be a technical artifact of the sequencing pipeline. A later analysis found that most CMV-associated TCR beta chains appeared HLA-restricted, with HLA associations seemingly driven largely by CMV exposure. The study gave a list of 150 to 200 TCR beta chains associated with cytomegalovirus. The authors suggested that the approach could potentially be generalized to other disease states and immunological phenotypes. Three of the identified cytomegalovirus-associated TCR beta chains were confirmed in vitro to be specific for cytomegalovirus antigens. Strong co-occurrence of HLA alleles, especially DR and DQ, made assigning TCR associations to individual alleles difficult. Most TCR sequences were observed very rarely across donors, whereas some public TCRs were present in many individuals. Because HLA typing was unavailable for some donors at each locus, only the typed subset was used in association tests. The classifier was reported to diagnose cytomegalovirus status with high specificity and sensitivity in both the original and validation cohorts. About 17 rarely observed V segments, including chromosome 9 orphons, were excluded from the earlier analysis of about 610 of the donors because counts were too low. V-gene and J-gene trimming of TCR beta chains was associated with a missense DCLRE1C variant in a later genetic analysis, and the association was replicated in an independent cohort. Only TCR beta chains were sequenced in this cohort, and the absence of alpha or paired-chain data limited detectable features. Compared with equally common non-associated chains, HLA-associated TCR beta chains in a later analysis were more clonally expanded and had lower generation probabilities. In a later analysis, several top co-occurrence clusters were reported to appear linked to parvovirus B19, influenza, CMV and Epstein-Barr virus. Presence/absence analyses assumed roughly uniform sequencing depth across donors, an assumption that may not hold. In an earlier analysis of around 600 of the donors, most TCR beta V segments were observed in productive rearrangements about 87% or about 30% of the time, broadly matching IMGT annotations. Correlated functional status among segregating V segments might reflect linkage disequilibrium, but an unknown experimental factor could not be ruled out. A further reported finding was that TCR beta sequences accurately predicted the HLA-A and HLA-B alleles for most subjects in the first cohort. According to a later genetic analysis, donors in an Asian-associated ancestry cluster had fewer N-insertions in productive TCRs than the approximately 710-donor mean. For the cohort, immune exposure information was limited to CMV serostatus. Some IMGT-functional V segments, including TRBV6-2 and TRBV6-3, could not be told apart with the 87-base-pair reads, so those segments were excluded.

As to this clone: Its antigen has not been determined. No base qualities exist here, and no much larger clone lies one base off it.

In this chain, TRBV4-2 is recombined with TRBJ2-3; 12 central nucleotides agree with TRBD2. This TCR derives from a boy under 10 years old in good health and CMV-seronegative. The sequenced sample consisted of PBMCs. The DNA sequence is TGTGCCAGCAGCCAAGATGGGGCCGGACTAGCGGGGGATACGCAGTATTTT. Translated, this is CASSQDGAGLAGDTQYF.